This record looks at one T cell receptor (beta chain) sequence and its context. Trimming at V came to 4 bases and at J to 1 base, leaving 8 bases not matched to a gene. This CDR3 region has 17 residues. Germline-derived CDR1 and CDR2 are SGHVS and FNYEAQ. TCRdb keeps only in-frame clones here, not all; method: immunoSEQ multiplex PCR. The sample shows tens of thousands of clones, around 90% of them seen only once. The entry originates in a study of graft-versus-host responses after intestinal transplantation. Study-level background: Among the recipients, all got anti-thymocyte globulin induction and then tacrolimus and steroids for approximately 3 years.

Sequencing used PBMCs, obtained approximately four months after intestinal transplantation. The sequence derives from a human patient who received an intestinal transplant, so some T cells may come from the graft donor. The chain recombines TRBV7-6 with TRBJ1-5; 9 bases match TRBD1. CDR3 sequence (DNA): TGTGCCAGCAGCTCGGGACAGGGCATAGGAAGCAATCAGCCCCAGCATTTT. It is translated as CASSSGQGIGSNQPQHF.